The subject of this entry is one TCR beta chain. This sample is part of a study of beta chain features in type 1 diabetes. Deletions cut 5 bases from V and 1 base from J, with 11 bases between. Germline loops: CDR1 SQVTM, CDR2 ANQGSEA. The CDR3 extends over 13 amino acids. Expressed TCRB transcripts were sequenced because the entire RNA isolate underwent reverse transcription. Assay used: immunoSEQ multiplex PCR; TCRdb lists only in-frame clones, some missing. The sample records 810,000 or so clones, roughly a sixth being singletons. The receptor was derived from a woman aged 18-29 years in good health. The J gene is TRBJ1-1, the V gene TRBV29-1; no reliable D call. The sequenced sample consisted of naive CD4+ T cells from blood. This chain's CDR3 is CSVQTDGNTEAFF. The CDR3 bases are TGCAGCGTTCAAACGGACGGGAACACTGAAGCTTTCTTT. The whole variable domain, remainder taken from reference TRBV29-1 and TRBJ1-1, is SAVISQKPSRDICQRGTSLTIQCQVDSQVTMMFWYRQQPGQSLTLIATANQGSEATYESGFVIDKFPISRPNLTFSTLTVSNMSPEDSSIYLCSVQTDGNTEAFFGQGTRLTVV.